The 28 T cell receptor beta chains presented below share a single source sample, sequenced in a study of shared clonotypes between healthy human individuals. Some clones are missing from TCRdb's copy, which holds only in-frame ones; the method was immunoSEQ multiplex PCR. The table shows roughly 2.2 million clones, with approximately 93% occurring only once. Sequenced material: naive CD4+ T cells from PBMCs. The subset: CD45RA+ positively selected. All receptors derive from a man younger than 30 in good health. Some clones in this sample may be carry-over from other donors' samples.

The rearrangement uses TRBV5-1 and TRBJ2-3; D gene unclear. Germline CDR1 SGHRS, CDR2 YFSETQ. Trimming pared 9 bases from V and 2 bases from J, leaving 13 bases between. There are 13 residues in the CDR3. In nucleotides, the CDR3 is TGCGCCACCGAGACCCGACTCACAGATACGCAGTATTTT. It encodes CATETRLTDTQYF.

The CDR3 sequence: CASSRGAEETQYF. The CDR3 DNA is TGTGCCAGTTCACGGGGGGCCGAAGAGACCCAGTACTTC. The J gene is TRBJ2-5, the V gene TRBV19; D may be TRBD2 (7 bases). V lost 8 bases and J 3 bases, leaving 13 bases between the germline ends. The CDR3 runs to 13 residues. CDR1 is LNHDA, CDR2 SQIVND, per germline (reference sequence). The whole variable domain, filled in from reference TRBV19 and TRBJ2-5, reads DGGITQSPKYLFRKEGQNVTLSCEQNLNHDAMYWYRQDPGQGLRLIYYSQIVNDFQKGDIAEGYSVSREKKESFPLTVTSAQKNPTAFYLCASSRGAEETQYFGPGTRLLVL.

About this clone: Other DNA sequences in the sample encode the same CDR3. This chain links TRBV5-1 with TRBJ1-1; D call uncertain. Trimming cost V 3 bases and J 2 bases, with 8 bases left between them. The CDR3 loop spans 13 amino acids. Germline CDR1 SGHRS, CDR2 YFSETQ. The CDR3 loop reads CASSSGLNTEAFF. The CDR3 bases are TGCGCCAGCAGCTCGGGCCTCAACACTGAAGCTTTCTTT.

This clone was detected only a few times. The sample contains more than one DNA sequence encoding this CDR3. This sequence joins TRBV29-1 and TRBJ1-5; D call uncertain. The V and J ends lost 4 bases and 6 bases respectively, with 13 bases between them. The CDR3 covers 13 residues. Germline CDR1 reads SQVTM; CDR2 reads ANQGSEA. The CDR3 bases are TGCAGCGTTGTAGAGAGGGCAGGTCAGCCCCAGCATTTT. Translated, it gives CSVVERAGQPQHF.

The chain has TRBV7-9 and TRBJ1-4, with D perhaps TRBD1 (6 bases). Per the germline V gene, CDR1 is SEHNR and CDR2 is FQNEAQ (reference sequence). V shed 2 bases and J shed 7 bases, with 11 bases lying between them. The CDR3 covers 14 residues. The CDR3 sequence is CASSLNRVGEKLFF. CDR3 nucleotide sequence: TGTGCCAGCAGCTTAAACAGGGTTGGTGAAAAACTGTTTTTT.

J is TRBJ2-3 and V is TRBV18; D assignment may be TRBD1 or TRBD2 (6 bases each). CDR1 KGHSH and CDR2 LQKENI come from the germline V gene. V was pared by 0 bases and J by 2 bases, with 12 bases between. This CDR3 spans 16 amino acids. The CDR3 sequence: CASSPPQGRTTDTQYF. The DNA of the CDR3 is TGTGCCAGCTCACCACCCCAGGGGAGGACCACAGATACGCAGTATTTT.

V is TRBV28 and J is TRBJ1-5; D remains unclear. From germline, CDR1 is MDHEN and CDR2 SYDVKM. The V gene lost 5 bases and the J gene lost 5 bases, with 7 bases spanning the gap. This CDR3 has 12 amino acids. CDR3 in amino acids: CASSALYQPQHF. The CDR3, as DNA: TGTGCCAGCAGTGCCCTGTATCAGCCCCAGCATTTT.

The chain carries TRBV7-6 and TRBJ2-5; 7 bases line up with TRBD2. The V gene's germline CDR1 is SGHVS and CDR2 FNYEAQ. Losses at the gene ends were 5 bases for V and 5 bases for J; bases not matched to a gene: 11. The CDR3 has 15 amino acids. The CDR3 coding sequence is TGTGCCAGCAGCCCGGACCAGCGGGGAGGGGAGACCCAGTACTTC. Translated: CASSPDQRGGETQYF.

This chain connects TRBV19 to TRBJ1-1; tentatively, D is TRBD1 (6 bases). The CDR3 has 13 residues. Trimming shortened V by 8 bases and J by 3 bases, and 13 bases separated the two germline ends. Germline CDR1 LNHDA, CDR2 SQIVND (reference sequence). CDR3 residues: CASSWGADTEAFF. CDR3 sequence (DNA): TGTGCCAGTTCCTGGGGGGCTGACACTGAAGCTTTCTTT.

Worth noting for this clone: This same CDR3 is encoded by further DNA sequences in the sample. The rearrangement links TRBV6-1 to TRBJ2-5; D is undetermined. V dropped 0 bases and J dropped 1 base, with 0 bases sitting between them. CDR1 and CDR2 from the germline V gene are MNHNS and SASEGT. This CDR3 comprises 12 residues. The CDR3 DNA follows: TGTGCCAGCAGTGAAGCCCAAGAGACCCAGTACTTC. This gives the protein CASSEAQETQYF.

CDR3 amino acids: CASSRSTGTSGHYEQYF. The CDR3 nucleotides are TGCGCCAGCAGCCGATCAACCGGGACTAGCGGGCACTACGAGCAGTACTTC. V and J are TRBV4-1 and TRBJ2-7; 12 bases line up with TRBD2. V lost 4 bases, J lost 3 bases, and 10 bases stayed unmatched. CDR3 length equals 17 residues. Germline V gives CDR1 MGHRA, CDR2 YSYEKL.

This clone was counted a single time. The chain links TRBV5-1 to TRBJ1-5; the match to TRBD1 covers 7 bases. CDR3 length: 15 amino acids. Unmatched junction bases numbered 7, after V lost 2 bases and J lost 5 bases. Germline values: CDR1 SGHRS, CDR2 YFSETQ. The CDR3 loop is CASSLGDSSYQPQHF. Here the CDR3 DNA reads TGCGCCAGCAGCTTAGGGGACAGTAGTTATCAGCCCCAGCATTTT.

This chain connects TRBV4-1 to TRBJ2-1; 14 bases agree with TRBD2. The length of the CDR3 is 16 residues. CDR1 and CDR2 (germline): MGHRA, YSYEKL. Trimming at V came to 10 bases and at J to 4 bases, leaving 9 bases not matched to a gene. The CDR3 region has the DNA TGCGCCACCTATGGGACTAGCGGGAGAGGTTACAATGAGCAGTTCTTC. As protein: CATYGTSGRGYNEQFF.

The chain joins TRBV28 to TRBJ1-2; 8 positions match TRBD1. Germline V gene sequence: CDR1 MDHEN, CDR2 SYDVKM. V dropped 7 bases and J dropped 4; count of bases not matched to a gene: 20. This CDR3 has 18 amino acids. The DNA of the CDR3 is TGTGCCAGCACTGACAGGGGCCAATCCAGCCCGGATAGCTATGGCTACACCTTC. The encoded protein is CASTDRGQSSPDSYGYTF.

The CDR3 nucleotides read TGTGCCAGTAGTATGGGAGACGTGAGTGGCTACACCTTC. Its translation: CASSMGDVSGYTF. The V and J genes are TRBV19 and TRBJ1-2, with D unclear. CDR1 and CDR2 from the germline V gene are LNHDA and SQIVND (reference sequence). The CDR3 runs 13 residues. Trimming removed 3 bases at V and 7 bases at J, with 12 bases between.

The chain uses TRBV19 and TRBJ1-2, with D tentatively TRBD1 (5 bases). Germline V CDR1 and CDR2: LNHDA, SQIVND (reference sequence). The length of the CDR3 is 15 residues. V lost 5 bases, J lost 7 bases, and 20 bases lay in between. CDR3 region: CASSPLERTGVGYTF. CDR3 nucleotide sequence: TGTGCCAGTAGTCCCCTCGAGCGGACGGGGGTTGGCTACACCTTC.

This chain uses TRBV6-6 with TRBJ2-7; D possibly corresponds to TRBD2 (5 bases). Germline V CDR1 and CDR2: MNHNY, SVGAGI (reference sequence). Deletions cut 6 bases from V and 6 bases from J, with 12 bases between. CDR3 length: 12 residues. In nucleotides, the CDR3 is TGTGCCAGCAGGCCCGGGGTTGGCGAGCAGTACTTC. This gives the protein CASRPGVGEQYF.

V and J are TRBV27 and TRBJ2-1, with D possibly matching TRBD2 (5 bases). The CDR3 is 16 residues long. Between the trimmed V and J ends, which lost 8 bases and 0 bases, there was a span of 17 bases. Per germline, CDR1 MNHEY and CDR2 SMNVEV (reference sequence). The CDR3 loop is CASSKRDLSSYNEQFF. CDR3 in DNA: TGTGCCAGCTCAAAGAGGGATTTGAGCTCCTACAATGAGCAGTTCTTC.

As for this clone: This same CDR3 is encoded by further DNA sequences in the sample. The rearrangement links TRBV6-5 to TRBJ1-2; D is unclear. The V end was cut by 0 bases, the J end by 4 bases, with 9 bases between. Germline assignment: CDR1 MNHEY and CDR2 SVGAGI. The length of the CDR3 is 14 residues. CDR3: CASSYSSRAYGYTF. In DNA, the CDR3 is TGTGCCAGCAGTTACTCGAGTCGGGCCTATGGCTACACCTTC.

The chain couples TRBV11-2 to TRBJ2-7, with D possibly being TRBD1 or TRBD2 (6 bases each). Germline CDR1 and CDR2: SGHAT and FQNNGV. The CDR3 length is 14 residues. With 5 bases removed from V and 2 bases from J, the gap between germline ends came to 13 bases. The CDR3 loop reads CASSHQGTPYEQYF. Here the CDR3 DNA reads TGTGCCAGCAGCCATCAGGGGACTCCCTACGAGCAGTACTTC. Using reference TRBV11-2 and TRBJ2-7 for the parts outside the CDR3, the full variable domain is EAGVAQSPRYKIIEKRQSVAFWCNPISGHATLYWYQQILGQGPKLLIQFQNNGVVDDSQLPKDRFSAERLKGVDSTLKIQPAKLEDSAVYLCASSHQGTPYEQYFGPGTRLTVT.

In its sample, this clone was seen once. The chain links TRBV6-5 to TRBJ2-5; 8 nucleotides line up with TRBD2. The J call may not be correct, given that the DNA end is closer to TRBJ2-7. This CDR3 spans 14 amino acids. CDR1 and CDR2 (germline): MNHEY, SVGAGI. The chain's CDR3 is CASRSRREGSEQYF. The CDR3 coding sequence is TGTGCCAGCAGAAGTAGACGGGAGGGGAGCGAGCAGTACTTC.

This rearrangement joins TRBV19 to TRBJ1-5, with 9 bases matching TRBD1. CDR1 and CDR2 (germline): LNHDA, SQIVND (reference sequence). Trimming cost V 5 bases and J 9 bases; bases outside gene matches: 14. The length of the CDR3 is 16 residues. CDR3 DNA: TGTGCCAGTAGTCCAACCGACAGGGGGGGTTCGACGCCCCAGCATTTT. Its translation: CASSPTDRGGSTPQHF.

This chain joins TRBV18 and TRBJ1-1; 9 bases agree with TRBD1. J lost 7 bases, V lost 5 bases, and 5 bases had no gene match. This CDR3 spans 13 amino acids. Germline V CDR1 and CDR2: KGHSH, LQKENI. In DNA, the CDR3 is TGTGCCAGCTCAAGGGACAGGGAAGGTGAAGCTTTCTTT. It translates to CASSRDREGEAFF.

V usage is TRBV4-1 and J usage is TRBJ1-2; D unresolved. This CDR3 has 14 amino acids. Germline V gene data show CDR1 as MGHRA and CDR2 as YSYEKL. Trimming removed 3 bases from V and 2 bases from J, with 10 bases in between. The CDR3 DNA follows: TGCGCCAGCAGCCACCCGGCGAGAAACTATGGCTACACCTTC. As protein: CASSHPARNYGYTF.

V and J are TRBV28 and TRBJ1-4; the D gene is possibly TRBD1 (5 bases). The CDR3 loop spans 14 amino acids. Germline values: CDR1 MDHEN, CDR2 SYDVKM. The germline V and J ends were trimmed by 1 base and 8 bases, with 11 bases remaining between them. CDR3 DNA sequence: TGTGCCAGCAGTTTATTGCAGGGTAGGGAAAAACTGTTTTTT. As protein: CASSLLQGREKLFF.

About this clone: Other DNA sequences in the same sample also yield this CDR3. The chain joins TRBV10-3 to TRBJ2-5; tentatively, D is TRBD2 (6 bases). The CDR3 sequence is 13 residues long. Trimming took off 2 bases at V and 5 bases at J, with 9 bases between the two ends. Germline CDR1 ENHRY, CDR2 SYGVKD. The CDR3 DNA is TGTGCCATCAGTGAGGCGGGACTTGAGACCCAGTACTTC. Protein product: CAISEAGLETQYF.

CDR3 coding DNA: TGTGCCAGCAGAGGGCCTTCCGCGGCTCAGCCCCAGCATTTT. Its protein product is CASRGPSAAQPQHF. V and J are TRBV2 and TRBJ1-5; D uncertain. The CDR3 runs to 14 residues. From germline, CDR1 is SNHLY and CDR2 FYNNEI. V was shortened by 6 bases and J by 6 bases, with 15 bases between the two germline ends.

Written as DNA, the CDR3 is TGTGCCAGCAGCTTAGTGCGGGAGGGCCGAGAGACCCAGTACTTC. This translates into CASSLVREGRETQYF. This sequence joins TRBV7-8 and TRBJ2-5, with 9 nucleotides matching TRBD2. Trimming removed 1 base from V and 4 bases from J; junction bases left unmatched: 4. The CDR3 consists of 15 residues. Per germline, CDR1 SGHVS and CDR2 FQNEAQ.